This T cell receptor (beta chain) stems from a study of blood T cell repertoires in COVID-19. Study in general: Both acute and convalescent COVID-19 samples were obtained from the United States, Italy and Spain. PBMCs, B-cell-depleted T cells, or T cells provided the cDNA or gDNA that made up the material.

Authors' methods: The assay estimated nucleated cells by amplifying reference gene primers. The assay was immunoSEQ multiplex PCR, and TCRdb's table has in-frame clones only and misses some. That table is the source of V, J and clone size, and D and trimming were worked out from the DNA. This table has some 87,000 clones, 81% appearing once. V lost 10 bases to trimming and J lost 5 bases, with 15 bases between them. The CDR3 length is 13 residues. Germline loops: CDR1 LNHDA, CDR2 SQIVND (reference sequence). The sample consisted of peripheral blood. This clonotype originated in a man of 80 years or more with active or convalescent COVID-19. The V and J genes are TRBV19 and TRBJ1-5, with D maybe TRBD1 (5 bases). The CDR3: CATSQGRDQPQHF. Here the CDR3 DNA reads TGTGCCACAAGTCAGGGCAGGGATCAGCCCCAGCATTTT.